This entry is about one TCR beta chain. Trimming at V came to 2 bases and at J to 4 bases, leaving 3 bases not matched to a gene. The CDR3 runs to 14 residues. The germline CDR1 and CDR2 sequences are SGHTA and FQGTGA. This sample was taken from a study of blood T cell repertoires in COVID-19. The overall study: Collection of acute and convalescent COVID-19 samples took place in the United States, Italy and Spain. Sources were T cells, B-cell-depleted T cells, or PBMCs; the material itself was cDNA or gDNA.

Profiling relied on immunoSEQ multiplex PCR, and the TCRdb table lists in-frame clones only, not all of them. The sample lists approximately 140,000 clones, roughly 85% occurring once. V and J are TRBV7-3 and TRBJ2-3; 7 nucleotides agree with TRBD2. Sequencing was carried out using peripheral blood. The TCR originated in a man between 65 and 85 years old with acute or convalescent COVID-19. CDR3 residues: CASSLGLAADTQYF. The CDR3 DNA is TGTGCCAGCAGCTTAGGGCTAGCGGCAGATACGCAGTATTTT. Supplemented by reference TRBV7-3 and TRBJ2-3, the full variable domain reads GAGVSQTPSNKVTEKGKYVELRCDPISGHTALYWYRQSLGQGPEFLIYFQGTGAADDSGLPNDRFFAVRPEGSVSTLKIQRTERGDSAVYLCASSLGLAADTQYFGPGTRLTVL.